Below are 27 T cell receptor beta chains sequenced from a single sample in a study of shared clonotypes between healthy human individuals. The method was immunoSEQ multiplex PCR; TCRdb's version includes in-frame clones alone and lacks a portion of them. The top ten clones hold about 0.13% of a sample with millions of clones, 95% of them seen once. The sequencing sample was made of naive CD4+ T cells sorted from blood. This sample's subset: CD45RA+ positively selected. These receptors originate from a man aged 18 to 29 in good health.

This clone has just one count. This chain uses TRBV18 with TRBJ1-2; D is uncertain. The CDR3 has 12 amino acids. Germline loops: CDR1 KGHSH, CDR2 LQKENI. Between the trimmed V and J ends, which lost 0 bases and 7 bases, there was a span of 6 bases. CDR3 DNA: TGTGCCAGCTCACCACCTTCAGCTGGCTACACCTTC. Translating gives CASSPPSAGYTF.

This CDR3 is CASSLGQGLSNEKLFF. The CDR3 DNA reads as TGTGCCAGCAGCTTAGGGCAGGGTCTATCTAATGAAAAACTGTTTTTT. The J gene is TRBJ1-4, the V gene TRBV7-9; D is perhaps TRBD1 (5 bases). Looked up from germline, CDR1 is SEHNR and CDR2 is FQNEAQ (reference sequence). V was pared by 1 base and J by 3 bases, with 12 bases between. CDR3 size: 16 residues.

The J gene is TRBJ2-3, the V gene TRBV2, with 8 bases fitting TRBD2. This CDR3 has 14 amino acids. Losses at the gene ends were 9 bases for V and 6 bases for J; bases not matched to a gene: 11. Germline V gene sequence: CDR1 SNHLY, CDR2 FYNNEI. CDR3 DNA: TGTGCCAGTCGGACGAGCGGGAGTTTGGATACGCAGTATTTT. It specifies CASRTSGSLDTQYF.

V and J are TRBV6-1 and TRBJ1-1; 7 bases map to TRBD1. CDR3 length: 13 residues. Per the germline V gene, CDR1 is MNHNS and CDR2 is SASEGT. V shed 4 bases and J 3 bases; nucleotides not matched to a gene: 2. CDR3: CASSAGTDTEAFF. The CDR3 DNA is TGTGCCAGCAGTGCTGGGACAGACACTGAAGCTTTCTTT.

Only one count was recorded for this clone. This chain uses TRBV5-8 with TRBJ2-1; 11 nucleotides line up with TRBD2. Losses at the gene ends were 4 bases for V and 2 bases for J; bases not matched to a gene: 8. Germline assignment: CDR1 SGHTS and CDR2 YDEGEE. There are 17 residues in the CDR3. The CDR3 sequence: CASSRGLAGGTYNEQFF. In DNA form, the CDR3 reads TGTGCCAGCAGCCGAGGACTAGCGGGCGGGACCTACAATGAGCAGTTCTTC.

The V gene is TRBV19, the J gene TRBJ1-2; D possibly corresponds to TRBD1 (6 bases). Trimming stripped 4 bases from V and 4 bases from J, with 16 bases between. The CDR3 is made up of 15 amino acids. The V gene's germline CDR1 is LNHDA and CDR2 SQIVND (reference sequence). The CDR3 reads CASSTLRGNLYGYTF. In DNA form, the CDR3 reads TGTGCCAGTAGTACCCTTAGGGGGAACCTCTATGGCTACACCTTC.

V and J are TRBV30 and TRBJ1-5, with D hard to call. CDR1 is GTSNPN and CDR2 is SVGIG in the germline V gene (reference sequence). The germline V and J ends were trimmed by 0 bases and 6 bases, with 9 bases remaining between them. This CDR3 spans 13 amino acids. The CDR3 bases are TGTGCCTGGAGTGTAGAGGGTCCTCAGCCCCAGCATTTT. It is translated as CAWSVEGPQPQHF.

Notes on this clone: The junction does not match germline at one end; this may be a read error. This CDR3 is CASTPSPGARTSGRHRELFF. The CDR3 region has the DNA TGTGCTAGCACCCCCTCTCCAGGGGCTAGGACTAGCGGGAGGCACCGGGAGCTGTTTTTT. This rearrangement joins TRBV7-7 to TRBJ2-2; 14 bases are shared with TRBD2. Looked up from germline, CDR1 is SSHAT and CDR2 is FNYEAQ (reference sequence). There are 20 residues in the CDR3.

The V gene is TRBV18, the J gene TRBJ2-7; TRBD1 might be the D (5 bases). The CDR3 is 12 residues long. Germline V gene sequence: CDR1 KGHSH, CDR2 LQKENI. V was pared by 6 bases and J by 2 bases, with 8 bases between. CDR3 loop: CASSSQAYEQYF. The CDR3 DNA follows: TGTGCCAGCTCGTCACAGGCCTACGAGCAGTACTTC.

The chain joins TRBV5-6 to TRBJ2-3, with D possibly matching TRBD1 (5 bases). The V and J ends lost 0 bases and 3 bases respectively, with 11 bases between them. Germline V lookup: CDR1 SGHDT, CDR2 YYEEEE. The CDR3 is 15 residues long. CDR3 in amino acids: CASSLEGPGTDTQYF. CDR3 nucleotide sequence: TGTGCCAGCAGCTTGGAGGGGCCCGGGACAGATACGCAGTATTTT.

The genes are TRBV30 and TRBJ2-2; D is unresolved. The V gene's germline CDR1 is GTSNPN and CDR2 SVGIG (reference sequence). The CDR3 length is 13 residues. V lost 7 bases and J 3 bases, leaving 12 bases between the germline ends. The DNA for the CDR3 is TGTGCCTCGAGGACGGACCACACCGGGGAGCTGTTTTTT. Translated: CASRTDHTGELFF.

The genes are TRBV19 and TRBJ2-7; D may be TRBD2 (7 bases). This CDR3 has 14 residues. The germline CDR1 and CDR2 sequences are LNHDA and SQIVND (reference sequence). The V gene lost 5 bases and the J gene lost 5 bases, with 16 bases spanning the gap. The CDR3 coding sequence is TGTGCCAGTAGTCCCACCGGGGGGCTGAACGAGCAGTACTTC. This encodes CASSPTGGLNEQYF.

The V gene is TRBV6-5, the J gene TRBJ2-3; 8 positions match TRBD2. V lost 11 bases, J lost 8 bases, and 6 bases stayed unmatched. This CDR3 contains 11 residues. From germline, CDR1 is MNHEY and CDR2 SVGAGI. As DNA, the CDR3 is TGTGCCTCGGGGGGGCTTGGTACGCAGTATTTT. This gives the protein CASGGLGTQYF.

The chain recombines TRBV13 with TRBJ1-2; no reliable D call. This CDR3 contains 13 residues. The V gene lost 0 bases and the J gene lost 3 bases, with 5 bases spanning the gap. The germline CDR1 and CDR2 sequences are PRHDT and FYEKMQ (reference sequence). CDR3 sequence: CASSLGEDYGYTF. The CDR3 nucleotides read TGTGCCAGCAGCTTAGGGGAGGACTATGGCTACACCTTC.

V gene TRBV4-1 combines with J gene TRBJ2-7; TRBD1 agrees at 10 bases. This CDR3 has 17 residues. The junction had 7 bases not matched to a gene; V was cut back by 2 bases and J by 0 bases. Germline assignment: CDR1 MGHRA and CDR2 YSYEKL. CDR3 sequence reads: CASSQKPGQGTSYEQYF. CDR3 in DNA: TGCGCCAGCAGCCAAAAGCCGGGACAGGGGACCTCCTACGAGCAGTACTTC.

The chain carries TRBV10-3 and TRBJ2-5; 10 bases agree with TRBD2. Trimming at V came to 4 bases and at J to 4 bases, leaving 15 bases not matched to a gene. Germline V gives CDR1 ENHRY, CDR2 SYGVKD. The CDR3 has 18 amino acids. The CDR3 nucleotides are TGTGCCATCAGTGGGATGGCGGAAGCGGGGGGGGTCAGAGAGACCCAGTACTTC. This codes for CAISGMAEAGGVRETQYF.

V and J are TRBV7-9 and TRBJ1-3; possibly TRBD1 for D (5 bases). V was clipped by 3 bases and J by 4 bases, with 10 bases between them. The CDR3 contains 14 residues. Germline assignment: CDR1 SEHNR and CDR2 FQNEAQ (reference sequence). CDR3 bases: TGTGCCAGCAGCTTTTCGGGGCCAGGAAACACCATATATTTT. It is translated as CASSFSGPGNTIYF.

J is TRBJ2-4 and V is TRBV27; maybe TRBD1 (7 bases). The CDR3 covers 16 residues. Trimming took off 1 base at V and 2 bases at J, with 12 bases between the two ends. Germline CDR1 is MNHEY and CDR2 is SMNVEV (reference sequence). CDR3 bases: TGTGCCAGCAGTTTATACAGGGGAGGTCCCAAAAACATTCAGTACTTC. It translates to CASSLYRGGPKNIQYF.

This clone is a singleton in its sample. The chain employs TRBV6-8 and TRBJ2-7; 9 bases are shared with TRBD2. The CDR3 is made up of 16 amino acids. Germline V CDR1 and CDR2: MNHGY, SAAAGT. V trimming: 0 bases; J trimming: 3 bases; junction bases outside the gene matches: 6. This chain's CDR3 is CASSYSISGGLYEQYF. The CDR3 region has the DNA TGTGCCAGCAGTTACTCGATAAGCGGGGGGCTCTACGAGCAGTACTTC.

The CDR3 DNA sequence: TGTGCCTGGAGTGTAAGTAGGACTAGCAGTAGCACAGATACGCAGTATTTT. Amino acids: CAWSVSRTSSSTDTQYF. This chain joins TRBV30 and TRBJ2-3, with TRBD2 matching over 8 bases. The germline CDR1 and CDR2 sequences are GTSNPN and SVGIG (reference sequence). This CDR3 is 17 amino acids long. Unmatched junction bases numbered 8, after V lost 0 bases and J lost 0 bases.

This chain uses TRBV27 with TRBJ2-2; the D gene is possibly TRBD1 (5 bases). The CDR3 is 15 residues long. Germline lookup yields CDR1 MNHEY and CDR2 SMNVEV (reference sequence). Trimming stripped 0 bases from V and 4 bases from J, with 9 bases between. As DNA, the CDR3 is TGTGCCAGCAGTTTATCAGGGGTCGCCACCGGGGAGCTGTTTTTT. Translating it yields CASSLSGVATGELFF.

The chain has TRBV10-2 and TRBJ1-2; 8 positions agree with TRBD1. CDR3 length: 13 residues. Germline values: CDR1 WSHSY, CDR2 SAAADI. After removal of 4 bases from V and 8 bases from J, the junction contained 6 bases not matched to a gene. The CDR3 nucleotides read TGCGCCAGCAGTGGACAGGGGATTGAAGGCTACACCTTC. This sequence encodes CASSGQGIEGYTF.

This clone was counted a single time. At one of its ends the junction is not consistent with the germline gene, which may arise from a read error. J is TRBJ1-1 and V is TRBV29-1; a possible D gene is TRBD1 (5 bases). This CDR3 contains 12 residues. The germline V gene encodes CDR1 SQVTM and CDR2 ANQGSEA. The CDR3 spells CSAEETVAEAFF. CDR3 DNA sequence: TGCAGCGCTGAAGAGACAGTCGCTGAAGCTTTCTTT.

The chain has TRBV5-1 and TRBJ2-1; 15 nucleotides align to TRBD2. The germline V gene encodes CDR1 SGHRS and CDR2 YFSETQ. The CDR3 runs 15 residues. The V and J ends lost 3 bases and 7 bases, in that order; junction bases with no gene match: 2. The CDR3 region is CASSWTSGGANEQFF. In DNA, the CDR3 is TGCGCCAGCAGCTGGACTAGCGGGGGGGCTAATGAGCAGTTCTTC. Full variable domain (rest looked up from reference TRBV5-1 and TRBJ2-1): KAGVTQTPRYLIKTRGQQVTLSCSPISGHRSVSWYQQTPGQGLQFLFEYFSETQRNKGNFPGRFSGRQFSNSRSEMNVSTLELGDSALYLCASSWTSGGANEQFFGPGTRLTVL.

The chain is built from TRBV6-1 and TRBJ2-1; D not certain. The germline V and J ends were trimmed by 4 bases and 4 bases, with 11 bases remaining between them. Germline V gives CDR1 MNHNS, CDR2 SASEGT. This CDR3 has 14 amino acids. The CDR3 sequence is CASSVDRSYNEQFF. CDR3 DNA: TGTGCCAGCAGTGTCGACCGGTCATACAATGAGCAGTTCTTC.

The CDR3 nucleotides read TGCGCCAGCAGGGGTGCGTGGGGGACGCAGGAGACCCAGTACTTC. It encodes CASRGAWGTQETQYF. This chain uses TRBV5-1 with TRBJ2-5; possibly TRBD1 or TRBD2 for D (5 bases each). The CDR3 length is 15 residues. Trimming cost V 5 bases and J 5 bases, with 19 bases left between them. Germline V gene data show CDR1 as SGHRS and CDR2 as YFSETQ. The full variable domain, completed using reference TRBV5-1 and TRBJ2-5, is KAGVTQTPRYLIKTRGQQVTLSCSPISGHRSVSWYQQTPGQGLQFLFEYFSETQRNKGNFPGRFSGRQFSNSRSEMNVSTLELGDSALYLCASRGAWGTQETQYFGPGTRLLVL.

CDR3: CASSVEPGTGSSPLHF. As DNA, the CDR3 is TGTGCCAGCAGCGTTGAACCCGGGACAGGGAGCTCACCCCTCCACTTT. The gene calls are TRBV9 and TRBJ1-6, with 9 positions matching TRBD1. The CDR3 consists of 16 residues. The germline CDR1 and CDR2 sequences are SGDLS and YYNGEE. J was trimmed by 10 bases and V by 2 bases; bases with no gene match: 10.